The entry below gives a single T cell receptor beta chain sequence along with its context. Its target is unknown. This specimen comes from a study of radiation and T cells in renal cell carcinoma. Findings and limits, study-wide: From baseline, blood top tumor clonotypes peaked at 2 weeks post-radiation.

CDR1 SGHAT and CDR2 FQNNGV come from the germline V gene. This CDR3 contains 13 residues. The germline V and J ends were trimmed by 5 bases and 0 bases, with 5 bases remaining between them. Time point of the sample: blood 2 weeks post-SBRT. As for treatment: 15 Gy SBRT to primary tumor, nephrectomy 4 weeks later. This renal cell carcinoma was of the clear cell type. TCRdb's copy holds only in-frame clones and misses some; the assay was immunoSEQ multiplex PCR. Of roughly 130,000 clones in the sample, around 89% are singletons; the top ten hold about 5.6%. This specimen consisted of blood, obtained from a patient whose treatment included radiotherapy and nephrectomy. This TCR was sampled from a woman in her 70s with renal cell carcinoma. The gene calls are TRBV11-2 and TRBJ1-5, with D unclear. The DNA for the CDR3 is TGTGCCAGCAGCCGCGGTAGCAATCAGCCCCAGCATTTT. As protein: CASSRGSNQPQHF.